One and the same sample provided the 27 T cell receptor beta chains below, sequenced in a study of cytomegalovirus exposure and HLA in healthy donors. A multiplex PCR was run with 60 Vbeta primers and 13 Jbeta primers. Method: immunoSEQ multiplex PCR; TCRdb's copy keeps in-frame clones and lacks some. The profile shows 84,000 or so clones, roughly three quarters of them singletons. Sequencing used PBMCs. The receptors were gathered from a man under 40 in good health and CMV-seronegative.

The chain couples TRBV6-5 to TRBJ2-5, with TRBD2 matching 12 bases. Germline CDR1 reads MNHEY; CDR2 reads SVGAGI. The CDR3 covers 15 residues. J gave up 5 bases and V 8 bases, and 9 bases lay outside the gene matches. Here the CDR3 DNA reads TGTGCCAGCGGTCAAACTCTAGCGGGAGGGGAGACCCAGTACTTC. Its protein product is CASGQTLAGGETQYF.

V usage is TRBV6-6 and J usage is TRBJ1-5; TRBD1 aligns across 7 bases. The germline gives CDR1 MNHNY, CDR2 SVGAGI (reference sequence). The junction had 8 bases not matched to a gene; V was cut back by 6 bases and J by 3 bases. The CDR3 spans 15 residues. The CDR3 reads CASRTRDSYNQPQHF. The CDR3 DNA is TGTGCCAGCAGAACCCGGGACAGCTACAATCAGCCCCAGCATTTT.

This clone has a handful of counts. The chain combines TRBV5-1 with TRBJ1-1; 9 bases line up with TRBD1. V lost 3 bases to trimming and J lost 6 bases; unmatched junction nucleotides: 6. From germline, CDR1 is SGHRS and CDR2 YFSETQ. The CDR3 spans 14 residues. This chain's CDR3 is CASSYQTGGAEAFF. DNA of the CDR3: TGCGCCAGCAGCTACCAGACAGGGGGGGCTGAAGCTTTCTTT. Together with reference TRBV5-1 and TRBJ1-1, the CDR3 gives the full variable domain: KAGVTQTPRYLIKTRGQQVTLSCSPISGHRSVSWYQQTPGQGLQFLFEYFSETQRNKGNFPGRFSGRQFSNSRSEMNVSTLELGDSALYLCASSYQTGGAEAFFGQGTRLTVV.

V and J are TRBV5-4 and TRBJ2-7; a weak D match, TRBD2 (5 bases). The CDR3 is 14 residues long. The germline V and J ends were trimmed by 4 bases and 0 bases, with 11 bases remaining between them. Germline V lookup: CDR1 SGHNT, CDR2 YYREEE (reference sequence). The CDR3 DNA follows: TGTGCCAGCAGCCAGGACTGGTCCTCCTACGAGCAGTACTTC. Translating gives CASSQDWSSYEQYF.

Concerning this clone itself: One junction end disagrees with the germline gene, perhaps due to a read error. V usage is TRBV7-7 and J usage is TRBJ2-3; 8 nucleotides line up with TRBD2. The CDR3 contains 15 residues. CDR1 SSHAT and CDR2 FNYEAQ come from the germline V gene (reference sequence). The DNA of the CDR3 is TGTGCTAGCAGCCCCGGGGGGGGAGTTACAGATACGCAGTATTTT. Amino acid sequence: CASSPGGGVTDTQYF.

The chain has TRBV10-3 and TRBJ2-7; 10 bases align to TRBD1. V dropped 6 bases and J dropped 5; count of bases not matched to a gene: 7. Per the germline V gene, CDR1 is ENHRY and CDR2 is SYGVKD. The CDR3 covers 14 residues. The CDR3 reads CAISLGQGRNEQYF. For the CDR3, the DNA is TGTGCCATCAGCCTGGGACAGGGGCGCAACGAGCAGTACTTC.

This chain links TRBV10-3 with TRBJ2-3, with TRBD2 matching 9 bases. Losses at the gene ends were 0 bases for V and 5 bases for J; bases not matched to a gene: 6. The CDR3 consists of 16 residues. Germline-derived CDR1 and CDR2 are ENHRY and SYGVKD. In DNA form, the CDR3 reads TGTGCCATCAGTGAGTCAATGCGGGGGGGCCGAGATACGCAGTATTTT. Its translation: CAISESMRGGRDTQYF.

This clone was seen just once. This chain joins TRBV7-2 and TRBJ2-6, with 7 bases identical to TRBD2. Germline CDR1 is SGHTA and CDR2 is FQGNSA. With V trimmed by 6 bases and J by 0 bases, 11 bases remained unmatched. The CDR3 has 18 amino acids. Here the CDR3 reads CASSYVYPGGSGANVLTF. CDR3 in DNA: TGTGCCAGCAGTTATGTCTACCCGGGGGGCTCTGGGGCCAACGTCCTGACTTTC.

V and J are TRBV10-3 and TRBJ1-1, with D possibly TRBD1 on 6 matching bases. V was shortened by 5 bases and J by 1 base, with 14 bases between the two germline ends. Per the germline V gene, CDR1 is ENHRY and CDR2 is SYGVKD. This CDR3 has 15 residues. This CDR3 is CAISPSQGGNTEAFF. CDR3 nucleotide sequence: TGTGCCATCAGTCCCTCACAGGGTGGGAACACTGAAGCTTTCTTT.

The chain recombines TRBV6-5 with TRBJ1-2; 8 bases fit TRBD1. Losses at the gene ends were 2 bases for V and 8 bases for J; bases not matched to a gene: 7. Germline CDR1 and CDR2: MNHEY and SVGAGI. This CDR3 comprises 14 residues. Here the CDR3 reads CASSYQGQGSGYTF. CDR3 DNA sequence: TGTGCCAGCAGTTACCAAGGACAGGGCTCCGGCTACACCTTC.

V usage is TRBV7-8 and J usage is TRBJ2-7; 7 bases are shared with TRBD1. The V and J ends lost 5 bases and 3 bases, in that order; junction bases with no gene match: 7. The CDR3 loop spans 14 amino acids. Germline CDR1 is SGHVS and CDR2 is FQNEAQ. Here the CDR3 reads CASSPGTENYEQYF. In nucleotides, the CDR3 is TGTGCCAGCAGCCCCGGGACAGAGAACTACGAGCAGTACTTC.

V and J are TRBV19 and TRBJ1-5, with D possibly TRBD1 on 6 matching bases. The CDR3 runs to 15 residues. Germline V CDR1 and CDR2: LNHDA, SQIVND (reference sequence). Trimming took off 10 bases at V and 1 base at J, with 17 bases between the two ends. For the CDR3, the DNA is TGTGCCACAGGAAGGGCAGGGGAAAGCAATCAGCCCCAGCATTTT. Amino acid sequence: CATGRAGESNQPQHF. Full variable domain (missing parts from reference TRBV19 and TRBJ1-5): DGGITQSPKYLFRKEGQNVTLSCEQNLNHDAMYWYRQDPGQGLRLIYYSQIVNDFQKGDIAEGYSVSREKKESFPLTVTSAQKNPTAFYLCATGRAGESNQPQHFGDGTRLSIL.

This CDR3 is CASNRGGTGLNTQYF. The CDR3 DNA reads as TGTGCCAGCAACAGGGGGGGGACAGGACTAAATACGCAGTATTTT. The chain combines TRBV6-5 with TRBJ2-3; a possible D gene is TRBD1 (8 bases). Trimming removed 7 bases from V and 7 bases from J, with 21 bases in between. CDR1 MNHEY and CDR2 SVGAGI come from the germline V gene. The length of the CDR3 is 15 residues.

With regard to this clone: Distinct nucleotide sequences in the sample also encode this CDR3. The V call is TRBV29-1, the J call TRBJ2-7; 9 positions agree with TRBD2. The CDR3 is 14 amino acids. Per germline, CDR1 SQVTM and CDR2 ANQGSEA. V lost 6 bases and J lost 1; bases outside the gene matches: 7. The CDR3 is CSVETSGSSYEQYF. The CDR3 nucleotides read TGCAGCGTCGAGACTAGCGGCAGTTCCTACGAGCAGTACTTC.

The chain has TRBV7-9 and TRBJ2-7, with 7 bases identical to TRBD1. CDR1 is SEHNR, CDR2 FQNEAQ, per germline (reference sequence). The CDR3 totals 14 residues. The junction had 7 bases not matched to a gene; V was cut back by 6 bases and J by 2 bases. The DNA for the CDR3 is TGTGCCAGCAGTCCTCGGGACAGAACCTACGAGCAGTACTTC. It codes for CASSPRDRTYEQYF.

This chain connects TRBV19 to TRBJ1-1, with TRBD1 matching 9 bases. The germline gives CDR1 LNHDA, CDR2 SQIVND (reference sequence). CDR3 size: 15 residues. Losses at the gene ends were 5 bases for V and 2 bases for J; bases not matched to a gene: 6. Here the CDR3 DNA reads TGTGCCAGTAGTGTACGGGACAGGGTAAACACTGAAGCTTTCTTT. The encoded protein is CASSVRDRVNTEAFF. The full variable domain, its missing parts supplied by reference TRBV19 and TRBJ1-1, is DGGITQSPKYLFRKEGQNVTLSCEQNLNHDAMYWYRQDPGQGLRLIYYSQIVNDFQKGDIAEGYSVSREKKESFPLTVTSAQKNPTAFYLCASSVRDRVNTEAFFGQGTRLTVV.

V and J are TRBV7-6 and TRBJ2-1; TRBD2 agrees at 7 bases. CDR1 and CDR2 from the germline V gene are SGHVS and FNYEAQ. V lost 6 bases and J lost 9; bases outside the gene matches: 5. The CDR3 extends over 12 amino acids. The CDR3 reads CASSRLAGEQFF. The CDR3 DNA reads as TGTGCCAGCAGTCGACTAGCCGGTGAGCAGTTCTTC.

V and J are TRBV9 and TRBJ2-3, with 7 bases aligning to TRBD2. The CDR3 has 15 residues. The V segment lost 7 bases and the J segment 3 bases; nucleotides outside the gene matches: 11. In germline, CDR1 is SGDLS, CDR2 YYNGEE. CDR3 nucleotides: TGTGCCAGCGCTGGGGGAGCGGGGATAACAGATACGCAGTATTTT. Its protein product is CASAGGAGITDTQYF.

This clone was picked up one time. The chain combines TRBV27 with TRBJ2-5; D may be TRBD2 (6 bases). Trimming cost V 4 bases and J 1 base, with 16 bases left between them. This CDR3 comprises 16 residues. The germline V gene has CDR1 MNHEY and CDR2 SMNVEV (reference sequence). This CDR3 reads CASSSSLGAGQETQYF. CDR3 coding DNA: TGTGCCAGCAGTTCAAGTTTGGGAGCGGGCCAAGAGACCCAGTACTTC.

This chain joins TRBV6-5 and TRBJ1-1; possible D gene TRBD1, 5 bases. The CDR3 extends over 14 amino acids. Germline CDR1 is MNHEY and CDR2 is SVGAGI. Trimming shortened V by 2 bases and J by 6 bases, and 13 bases separated the two germline ends. The CDR3 region is CASSYGPKGPEAFF. CDR3 bases: TGTGCCAGCAGTTACGGCCCTAAGGGGCCTGAAGCTTTCTTT.

The chain uses TRBV19 and TRBJ2-5, with D maybe TRBD1 (5 bases). The CDR3 contains 14 residues. Germline CDR1 reads LNHDA; CDR2 reads SQIVND (reference sequence). The germline V and J ends were trimmed by 3 bases and 0 bases, with 8 bases remaining between them. Written as DNA, the CDR3 is TGTGCCAGTAGTATGACAGAGTACCAAGAGACCCAGTACTTC. Protein sequence: CASSMTEYQETQYF.

The rearrangement links TRBV6-5 to TRBJ1-4; D gene unclear. Trimming took 4 bases from V and 7 from J, leaving 13 bases between them. This CDR3 region has 14 residues. CDR1 is MNHEY, CDR2 SVGAGI, per germline. For the CDR3, the DNA is TGTGCCAGCAGTTGGAACCCCGGGAGTGAAAAACTGTTTTTT. This sequence encodes CASSWNPGSEKLFF.

This clone came up once. The V call is TRBV29-1, the J call TRBJ2-1; D is ambiguous. Germline values: CDR1 SQVTM, CDR2 ANQGSEA. V was cut by 3 bases and J by 6 bases, with 15 bases left in between. This CDR3 region has 14 residues. The CDR3 DNA is TGCAGCGTTGACCCTACCCAGCGCGGCAATGAGCAGTTCTTC. Protein: CSVDPTQRGNEQFF.

As concerns this clone: Sequence at one end of the junction differs from germline and may be a read error. The V and J genes are TRBV7-7 and TRBJ2-5, with a tentative D call TRBD1 (7 bases). This CDR3 contains 14 residues. CDR1 is SSHAT and CDR2 is FNYEAQ in the germline V gene (reference sequence). The CDR3 protein is CASSLGRGAETQYF. CDR3 coding DNA: TGTGCTAGCAGCTTAGGCAGGGGGGCCGAGACCCAGTACTTC.

V is TRBV19 and J is TRBJ2-7; the D gene is possibly TRBD1 (6 bases). Germline CDR1 LNHDA, CDR2 SQIVND (reference sequence). Deletions cut 6 bases from V and 2 bases from J, with 11 bases between. CDR3 size: 13 residues. CDR3 sequence reads: CASRDRLTYEQYF. CDR3 nucleotide sequence: TGTGCCAGTAGAGACAGGCTTACCTACGAGCAGTACTTC.

The chain employs TRBV4-2 and TRBJ2-2; 10 nucleotides align to TRBD2. The germline CDR1 and CDR2 sequences are LGHNA and YNFKEQ. The trim removed 0 bases at V and 3 bases at J, leaving 7 bases unmatched. This CDR3 has 18 residues. CDR3 amino acids: CASSQDQASGGHTGELFF. CDR3 nucleotide sequence: TGTGCCAGCAGCCAAGATCAAGCTAGCGGGGGTCACACCGGGGAGCTGTTTTTT.

V gene TRBV5-1 combines with J gene TRBJ1-1, with D hard to call. The CDR3 is made up of 14 amino acids. Germline-derived CDR1 and CDR2 are SGHRS and YFSETQ. V was clipped by 0 bases and J by 1 base, with 7 bases between them. CDR3 nucleotides: TGCGCCAGCAGCTTGGAGGCAGGGAACACTGAAGCTTTCTTT. Its protein is CASSLEAGNTEAFF. Full variable domain (rest looked up from reference TRBV5-1 and TRBJ1-1): KAGVTQTPRYLIKTRGQQVTLSCSPISGHRSVSWYQQTPGQGLQFLFEYFSETQRNKGNFPGRFSGRQFSNSRSEMNVSTLELGDSALYLCASSLEAGNTEAFFGQGTRLTVV.